This is a list of T cell receptor beta chains from one sample in a study of control samples from healthy donors and cancer patients. Clones were sequenced by immunoSEQ multiplex PCR, and TCRdb holds only the in-frame ones, with some missing. The table records approximately 160,000 clones, roughly 93% of them present only once. Sequenced: blood. These TCRs come from a woman in her sixties or seventies in good health. Each CDR3 is given with its conserved first and last residue. Each record gives: J gene, clone size, D gene, V gene, CDR3 protein, CDR3 DNA. A D gene is named only where the DNA matches it firmly. Clone size is shown for a subset of rows, as once, few, many or a class of expanded clone.

J: TRBJ1-5; size: -; D: -; V: TRBV5-8; CDR3: CASSVGRNQPQHF; DNA: TGTGCCAGCAGCGTCGGACGGAATCAGCCCCAGCATTTT
J: TRBJ2-1; size: -; D: TRBD2; V: TRBV5-8; CDR3: CASSPSILGGAEDEQFF; DNA: TGTGCCAGCAGCCCTAGTATTCTCGGGGGGGCCGAGGATGAGCAGTTCTTC
J: TRBJ2-1; size: -; D: -; V: TRBV5-1; CDR3: CASSPNIRGGTYNEQFF; DNA: TGCGCCAGCAGCCCCAACATCAGAGGCGGAACCTACAATGAGCAGTTCTTC
J: TRBJ1-1; size: -; D: -; V: TRBV6-5; CDR3: CASSYEQNTEAFF; DNA: TGTGCCAGCAGTTATGAGCAGAACACTGAAGCTTTCTTT
J: TRBJ1-2; size: -; D: TRBD1; V: TRBV19; CDR3: CASSLIAISRTGNGYTF; DNA: TGTGCCAGTAGTCTCATCGCGATATCACGGACAGGCAATGGCTACACCTTC
J: TRBJ1-2; size: -; D: -; V: TRBV12-3/TRBV12-4; CDR3: CASSPGAGYGYTF; DNA: TGTGCCAGCAGTCCAGGGGCAGGGTATGGCTACACCTTC
J: TRBJ2-1; size: -; D: -; V: TRBV20-1; CDR3: CSASTFPSYNEQFF; DNA: TGCAGTGCTAGTACATTTCCTTCCTACAATGAGCAGTTCTTC
J: TRBJ1-6; size: -; D: TRBD1; V: TRBV2; CDR3: CASIARRDSQNSPLHF; DNA: TGTGCCAGCATAGCCCGCCGGGACAGTCAAAATTCACCCCTCCACTTT
J: TRBJ2-1; size: -; D: TRBD2; V: TRBV19; CDR3: CASTEPRSSGGYNEQFF; DNA: TGTGCCAGTACCGAACCGCGCTCTAGCGGGGGATACAATGAGCAGTTCTTC
J: TRBJ1-6; size: -; D: -; V: TRBV5-1; CDR3: CASSDGQPHSPLHF; DNA: TGCGCCAGCAGCGACGGACAGCCCCATTCACCCCTCCACTTT
J: TRBJ1-2; size: -; D: TRBD1; V: TRBV4-3; CDR3: CASSQEPGGGYGYTF; DNA: TGCGCCAGCAGCCAAGAGCCAGGGGGCGGCTATGGCTACACCTTC
J: TRBJ1-2; size: -; D: -; V: TRBV7-2; CDR3: CASSFFQQGRNGYTF; DNA: TGTGCCAGCAGCTTTTTTCAGCAGGGAAGGAATGGCTACACCTTC
J: TRBJ1-3; size: -; D: -; V: TRBV10-3; CDR3: CATRGRLSGNTIYF; DNA: TGTGCCACCAGGGGACGGCTCTCTGGAAACACCATATATTTT
J: TRBJ2-3; size: -; D: TRBD1; V: TRBV5-1; CDR3: CASSLAGQGTDTQYF; DNA: TGCGCCAGCAGTTTGGCGGGACAGGGCACAGATACGCAGTATTTT
J: TRBJ1-2; size: -; D: -; V: TRBV4-3; CDR3: CASSPRVDNLFTF; DNA: TGCGCCAGCAGCCCCCGAGTGGATAATTTGTTCACCTTC
J: TRBJ2-3; size: once; D: TRBD2; V: TRBV7-2; CDR3: CASSLGLAGADTQYF; DNA: TGTGCCAGCAGCTTGGGGCTAGCGGGGGCAGATACGCAGTATTTT
J: TRBJ1-2; size: -; D: -; V: TRBV6-5; CDR3: CASSYSTGGHGYTF; DNA: TGTGCCAGCAGTTACTCGACCGGGGGCCATGGCTACACCTTC
J: TRBJ1-2; size: -; D: -; V: TRBV5-1; CDR3: CASSPQVSTTNYGYTF; DNA: TGCGCCAGCAGCCCGCAGGTGTCGACGACTAACTATGGCTACACCTTC
J: TRBJ1-5; size: -; D: TRBD1; V: TRBV19; CDR3: CASSTTGGGNQPQHF; DNA: TGTGCCAGTAGTACTACAGGGGGCGGTAATCAGCCCCAGCATTTT
J: TRBJ2-2; size: -; D: -; V: TRBV2; CDR3: CATGGTENTGELFF; DNA: TGTGCCACCGGGGGGACAGAGAACACCGGGGAGCTGTTTTTT
J: TRBJ1-2; size: -; D: -; V: TRBV5-6; CDR3: CASSHAPLSNGYTF; DNA: TGTGCCAGCAGCCACGCGCCACTGAGCAATGGCTACACCTTC
J: TRBJ2-5; size: once; D: TRBD2; V: TRBV11-2; CDR3: CASSLVGGGARETQYF; DNA: TGTGCCAGCAGCTTAGTAGGCGGGGGGGCAAGGGAGACCCAGTACTTC
J: TRBJ2-3; size: -; D: TRBD2; V: TRBV11-2; CDR3: CASSPIRSRGTGGLLRQYF; DNA: TGTGCCAGCAGCCCGATCCGTTCGCGGGGCACGGGGGGGCTGCTTCGGCAGTATTTT
J: TRBJ1-2; size: -; D: -; V: TRBV13; CDR3: CASSQREGAGYTF; DNA: TGTGCCAGCAGCCAACGGGAGGGAGCAGGCTACACCTTC
J: TRBJ1-4; size: once; D: -; V: TRBV18; CDR3: CASSPQTSDEKLFF; DNA: TGTGCCAGCTCACCCCAAACCTCCGATGAAAAACTGTTTTTT
J: TRBJ2-7; size: -; D: -; V: TRBV27; CDR3: CASSHFGTEAYEQYF; DNA: TGTGCCAGCAGTCACTTCGGGACGGAGGCCTACGAGCAGTACTTC
J: TRBJ1-1; size: -; D: TRBD1; V: TRBV15; CDR3: CATSTTGDTEAFF; DNA: TGTGCCACCAGCACAACAGGGGATACTGAAGCTTTCTTT
J: TRBJ1-4; size: -; D: TRBD1; V: TRBV4-1; CDR3: CASSQEQGIGKLFF; DNA: TGCGCCAGCAGCCAAGAACAGGGGATCGGAAAACTGTTTTTT
J: TRBJ1-5; size: -; D: TRBD1; V: TRBV5-6; CDR3: CASGRTGSSQPQHF; DNA: TGTGCCAGCGGACGGACAGGGTCAAGTCAGCCCCAGCATTTT
J: TRBJ1-1; size: once; D: -; V: TRBV5-1; CDR3: CASSLIGGGDTEAFF; DNA: TGCGCCAGCAGCTTGATCGGGGGAGGGGACACTGAAGCTTTCTTT